These 19 T cell receptor beta chains were sequenced from one sample in a study of T-cell reconstitution after alpha-beta-depleted transplantation in children. The library targeted TCRbeta and was prepared with unique molecular identifiers. TCRdb passed the PCR reads through MiXCR, listing each CDR3 protein once. The sample lists fewer than 550,000 distinct CDR3 sequences; about 10% were seen once. The source was PBMCs, collected before TCRalphabeta/CD19-depleted stem cell transplant. The receptors here all came from a child younger than 10 with inherited bone marrow failure, due to receive a stem cell transplant.

This clonotype has just a few counts. The rearrangement uses TRBV7-9 and TRBJ2-1; D tentatively reads TRBD1 or TRBD2 (5 bases each). V dropped 4 bases and J dropped 10 bases, with 11 bases sitting between them. The CDR3 runs 12 residues. Per germline, CDR1 SEHNR and CDR2 FQNEAQ (reference sequence). Written as DNA, the CDR3 is TGTGCCAGCAGCTCGCAGGGAGTGGAGCAGTTCTTC. It specifies CASSSQGVEQFF.

The chain links TRBV12-3 or TRBV12-4 to TRBJ2-3; D gene unclear. This CDR3 has 13 amino acids. The germline V and J ends were trimmed by 10 bases and 5 bases, with 16 bases remaining between them. The CDR3 region is CATRPQARDTQYF. Here the CDR3 DNA reads TGTGCCACCCGACCGCAAGCCCGAGATACGCAGTATTTT.

This clonotype showed up many times. This chain uses TRBV6-2 or TRBV6-3 with TRBJ2-1, with TRBD1 as a possible D gene (5 bases). From germline, CDR1 is MNHEY and CDR2 SVGEGT. This CDR3 is built from 16 residues. Trimming removed 3 bases at V and 0 bases at J, with 12 bases between. For the CDR3, the DNA is TGTGCCAGCAGTTATTGGGGCAGAAGCTCCTACAATGAGCAGTTCTTC. Translating gives CASSYWGRSSYNEQFF.

V gene TRBV2 combines with J gene TRBJ1-2; D not resolved. The CDR3 has 13 amino acids. Germline V lookup: CDR1 SNHLY, CDR2 FYNNEI. Trimming stripped 2 bases from V and 0 bases from J, with 4 bases between. The CDR3 DNA follows: TGTGCCAGCAGTGAATTAACTAACTATGGCTACACCTTC. Protein: CASSELTNYGYTF.

This clonotype was seen repeatedly, ten times or more. The chain carries TRBV28 and TRBJ2-3; 10 bases are shared with TRBD2. Trimming took 6 bases from V and 4 from J; bases not matched to a gene: 7. The germline V gene encodes CDR1 MDHEN and CDR2 SYDVKM. The CDR3 is made up of 15 amino acids. The CDR3 DNA is TGTGCCAGCAGGCGTAGACTAGCGGGTCCAGATACGCAGTATTTT. The encoded protein is CASRRRLAGPDTQYF.

This clonotype was seen at least ten times. The CDR3 coding sequence is TGTGCCAGCAGCTTGGGGGCGGGAGAGGCCTACGAGCAGTACTTC. This encodes CASSLGAGEAYEQYF. This sequence joins TRBV5-4 and TRBJ2-7, with TRBD2 matching over 7 bases. This CDR3 has 15 residues. J lost 2 bases, V lost 0 bases, and 5 bases had no gene match. Germline lookup yields CDR1 SGHNT and CDR2 YYREEE (reference sequence).

Many counts were recorded for this clonotype. The chain has TRBV5-1 and TRBJ2-2, with 12 bases fitting TRBD1. This CDR3 has 15 residues. Per the germline V gene, CDR1 is SGHRS and CDR2 is YFSETQ. V gave up 2 bases and J gave up 6 bases; unmatched junction bases: 2. CDR3 bases: TGCGCCAGCAGCTTCGGGGACAGGGGGCCCGGGGAGCTGTTTTTT. This gives the protein CASSFGDRGPGELFF.

This clonotype was seen more than once but under ten times. The chain recombines TRBV12-3 or TRBV12-4 with TRBJ2-3; D not certain. This CDR3 has 15 amino acids. Trimming removed 2 bases at V and 0 bases at J, with 9 bases between. The CDR3 DNA reads as TGTGCCAGCAGTTTATTCCCTCCTAGCACAGATACGCAGTATTTT. Its translation: CASSLFPPSTDTQYF.

For this clonotype: A much larger clone differs by one base, so this may be a read error. The chain uses TRBV3-1 and TRBJ2-1; 15 bases map to TRBD2. CDR1 is LGHDT and CDR2 is YNNKEL in the germline V gene (reference sequence). This CDR3 comprises 19 residues. The DNA of the CDR3 is TGTGCCAGCTGCCAAGATCCCGGACTAGCGGGAGGGCGGCACAATGAGCAGTTCTTC. The encoded protein is CASCQDPGLAGGRHNEQFF.

This clonotype was seen many times. The chain is built from TRBV12-3 or TRBV12-4 and TRBJ1-6; possible D gene TRBD1, 6 bases. The germline V and J ends were trimmed by 5 bases and 2 bases, with 13 bases remaining between them. The CDR3 runs 16 residues. The DNA for the CDR3 is TGTGCCAGCAGTACACAGGGTACTCCCTATAATTCACCCCTCCACTTT. It translates to CASSTQGTPYNSPLHF.

This chain uses TRBV29-1 with TRBJ2-7, with TRBD2 as a possible D gene (5 bases). V lost 6 bases and J lost 7, with 16 bases in between. Germline V CDR1 and CDR2: SQVTM, ANQGSEA. The CDR3 is 12 amino acids. The CDR3 here is CSVRIDSGEQYF. The CDR3 region has the DNA TGCAGCGTCCGAATAGATTCGGGAGAGCAGTACTTC.

This clonotype was observed many times. The gene calls are TRBV6-2 or TRBV6-3 and TRBJ2-7, with D perhaps matching TRBD2 (6 bases). Germline V gene sequence: CDR1 MNHEY, CDR2 SVGEGT. Trimming shortened V by 8 bases and J by 0 bases, and 20 bases separated the two germline ends. The CDR3 contains 16 residues. The CDR3 nucleotides read TGTGCCAGCCAATCGGATTACCGGGACTTCTCCTACGAGCAGTACTTC. It encodes CASQSDYRDFSYEQYF.

This clonotype has more than one count but fewer than ten. The chain uses TRBV4-1 and TRBJ2-3; D may be TRBD1 or TRBD2 (6 bases each). V gave up 1 base and J gave up 6 bases, with 11 bases separating them. This CDR3 spans 14 amino acids. The germline V gene has CDR1 MGHRA and CDR2 YSYEKL. The CDR3 reads CASSQVSGADTQYF. The CDR3 DNA is TGCGCCAGCAGCCAAGTCTCGGGGGCCGATACGCAGTATTTT.

This clonotype showed up many times. The chain uses TRBV29-1 and TRBJ2-5; D is perhaps TRBD2 (6 bases). The germline gives CDR1 SQVTM, CDR2 ANQGSEA. This CDR3 has 12 amino acids. The germline V and J ends were trimmed by 3 bases and 4 bases, with 9 bases remaining between them. The CDR3 region is CSVDATRETQYF. The CDR3 bases are TGCAGCGTTGATGCGACTAGAGAGACCCAGTACTTC. Looking up the rest from reference TRBV29-1 and TRBJ2-5 gives the full variable domain: SAVISQKPSRDICQRGTSLTIQCQVDSQVTMMFWYRQQPGQSLTLIATANQGSEATYESGFVIDKFPISRPNLTFSTLTVSNMSPEDSSIYLCSVDATRETQYFGPGTRLLVL.

Concerning this clonotype itself: Mismatch with germline at one junction end may stem from a read error. This chain joins TRBV30 and TRBJ1-1, with a possible D match to TRBD1 (5 bases). Germline CDR1 and CDR2: GTSNPN and SVGIG (reference sequence). The length of the CDR3 is 15 residues. CDR3 protein: CASSVHGGAYTEAFF. The CDR3 region has the DNA TGTGCCTCGAGTGTACACGGGGGAGCCTACACTGAAGCTTTCTTT.

This clonotype has ten or more counts. J is TRBJ1-2 and V is TRBV4-1; 8 bases map to TRBD1. The CDR3 consists of 17 residues. V lost 1 base and J lost 2; bases outside the gene matches: 9. CDR1 is MGHRA and CDR2 is YSYEKL in the germline V gene. CDR3 bases: TGCGCCAGCAGCCAAGTTGACTCGACAGGGGCCAACTATGGCTACACCTTC. The encoded protein is CASSQVDSTGANYGYTF.

This chain links TRBV20-1 with TRBJ1-1; TRBD1 matches 9 bases. This CDR3 region has 19 residues. The V gene's germline CDR1 is DFQATT and CDR2 SNEGSKA (reference sequence). With 2 bases clipped from V and 0 bases from J, the junction kept 16 bases outside the gene matches. DNA of the CDR3: TGCAGTGCTAGACTCATGCCCGGGACAGGGACTGGGATGAACACTGAAGCTTTCTTT. The encoded protein is CSARLMPGTGTGMNTEAFF.

This chain joins TRBV7-9 and TRBJ2-2, with 10 nucleotides matching TRBD2. The germline V gene has CDR1 SEHNR and CDR2 FQNEAQ (reference sequence). Germline trimming cut 7 bases from V and 4 bases from J; bases unmatched to any gene: 9. The CDR3 is 16 amino acids. CDR3 region: CASNPLAGDGTGELFF. The DNA for the CDR3 is TGTGCCAGCAACCCTCTAGCGGGAGATGGCACCGGGGAGCTGTTTTTT. Variable domain in full (rest from reference TRBV7-9 and TRBJ2-2): DTGVSQNPRHKITKRGQNVTFRCDPISEHNRLYWYRQTLGQGPEFLTYFQNEAQLEKSRLLSDRFSAERPKGSFSTLEIQRTEQGDSAMYLCASNPLAGDGTGELFFGEGSRLTVL.

This clonotype appeared many times. J is TRBJ1-3 and V is TRBV20-1, with 7 bases aligning to TRBD1. The V segment lost 5 bases and the J segment 4 bases; nucleotides outside the gene matches: 5. There are 13 residues in the CDR3. CDR1 is DFQATT, CDR2 SNEGSKA, per germline (reference sequence). CDR3 sequence reads: CSARQGNGNTIYF. CDR3 coding DNA: TGCAGTGCTCGACAGGGAAACGGAAACACCATATATTTT.